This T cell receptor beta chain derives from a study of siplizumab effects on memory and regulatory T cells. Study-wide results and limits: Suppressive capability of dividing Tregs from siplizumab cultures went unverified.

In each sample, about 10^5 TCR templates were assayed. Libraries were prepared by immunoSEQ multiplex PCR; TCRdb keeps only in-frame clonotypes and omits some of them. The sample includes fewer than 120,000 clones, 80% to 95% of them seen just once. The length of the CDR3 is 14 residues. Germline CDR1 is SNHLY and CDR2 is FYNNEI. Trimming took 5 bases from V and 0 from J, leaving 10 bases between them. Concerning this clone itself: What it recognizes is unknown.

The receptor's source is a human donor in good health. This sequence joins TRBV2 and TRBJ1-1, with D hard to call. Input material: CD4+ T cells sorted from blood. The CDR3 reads CASSSEIMNTEAFF. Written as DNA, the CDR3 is TGTGCCAGCAGTTCAGAAATCATGAACACTGAAGCTTTCTTT.